A single sample gave rise to the 9 T cell receptor beta chains below, sequenced in a study of T cell repertoires in cytomegalovirus infection. A single record per CDR3 protein comes from TCRdb applying MiXCR to the reads. The profile shows a few hundred thousand distinct CDR3 sequences, around 15% of them singletons. The sequencing sample was made of CD8+ T cells from PBMCs. The receptor set was obtained from a human donor in good health (CMV status not recorded). Some clones in this sample may be carry-over from other donors' samples.

This clonotype was observed many times. The V and J genes are TRBV4-3 and TRBJ2-1; 10 bases map to TRBD2. The J segment lost 2 bases and the V segment lost 1 base, leaving 8 bases of the junction unmatched. This CDR3 has 18 residues. The germline CDR1 and CDR2 sequences are LGHNA and YSLEER. The CDR3 nucleotides are TGCGCCAGCAGCCAAGTCGGTGCGGGACTAGCGACCTACAATGAGCAGTTCTTC. It specifies CASSQVGAGLATYNEQFF.

The V and J genes are TRBV7-8 and TRBJ2-2, with no clear D. Trimming removed 6 bases from V and 10 bases from J, with 12 bases in between. Germline loops: CDR1 SGHVS, CDR2 FQNEAQ. The CDR3 is made up of 12 amino acids. CDR3 amino acids: CASSIIREELFF. The CDR3 bases are TGTGCCAGCAGTATAATCCGAGAGGAGCTGTTTTTT.

Ten or more counts support this clonotype. The chain carries TRBV6-4 and TRBJ1-1; D gene uncertain. V lost 2 bases, J lost 5 bases, and 9 bases lay in between. The germline gives CDR1 MRHNA, CDR2 SNTAGT. CDR3 length: 13 amino acids. The DNA of the CDR3 is TGTGCCAGCAGTGACAACCCCATGACTGAAGCTTTCTTT. This codes for CASSDNPMTEAFF.

The chain employs TRBV6-5 and TRBJ2-1, with D perhaps matching TRBD2 (5 bases). Trimming shortened V by 1 base and J by 0 bases, and 10 bases separated the two germline ends. The CDR3 has 16 amino acids. The germline V gene has CDR1 MNHEY and CDR2 SVGAGI. The CDR3 sequence is CASSYYTGSSYNEQFF. Here the CDR3 DNA reads TGTGCCAGCAGTTACTATACGGGGAGCTCCTACAATGAGCAGTTCTTC.

This chain uses TRBV29-1 with TRBJ2-3; D is uncertain. This CDR3 region has 15 residues. Trimming took 0 bases from V and 0 from J, leaving 10 bases between them. Germline CDR1 and CDR2: SQVTM and ANQGSEA. The CDR3 DNA follows: TGCAGCGTTGAAGATTTCGGAACTAGCACAGATACGCAGTATTTT. Translating it yields CSVEDFGTSTDTQYF.

This clonotype was seen repeatedly, ten times or more. CDR3 in amino acids: CASSLALIPRADTQYF. The CDR3, as DNA: TGTGCCAGCAGCTTAGCCCTCATCCCCCGAGCAGATACGCAGTATTTT. The chain joins TRBV7-6 to TRBJ2-3, with D unresolved. The CDR3 is 16 residues long. V was shortened by 0 bases and J by 4 bases, with 14 bases between the two germline ends. Germline V gene data show CDR1 as SGHVS and CDR2 as FNYEAQ.

This clonotype appeared a few times. V usage is TRBV6-2 or TRBV6-3 and J usage is TRBJ2-1, with D unclear. The CDR3 sequence is 17 residues long. Per germline, CDR1 MNHEY and CDR2 SVGEGT. Trimming took off 5 bases at V and 0 bases at J, with 17 bases between the two ends. The CDR3 bases are TGTGCCAGCAGTCCTTCCCCCATCCAGGTCTCCTACAATGAGCAGTTCTTC. This gives the protein CASSPSPIQVSYNEQFF.

In this sample, this clonotype turned up a few times. V and J are TRBV9 and TRBJ1-1; 7 bases are shared with TRBD1. Unmatched junction bases numbered 7, after V lost 0 bases and J lost 5 bases. This CDR3 contains 15 residues. Germline CDR1 SGDLS, CDR2 YYNGEE. CDR3 sequence reads: CASSVEVQGVTEAFF. As DNA, the CDR3 is TGTGCCAGCAGCGTAGAAGTTCAGGGGGTAACTGAAGCTTTCTTT.

This clonotype occurred a few times. J is TRBJ2-7 and V is TRBV7-6; D could derive from TRBD1 or TRBD2 (5 bases each). V lost 4 bases to trimming and J lost 2 bases, with 24 bases between them. Germline assignment: CDR1 SGHVS and CDR2 FNYEAQ. The length of the CDR3 is 18 residues. CDR3 DNA sequence: TGTGCCAGCAGCTATTTAGAGGGAGCCGGGACGGACCCCTACGAGCAGTACTTC. Its protein product is CASSYLEGAGTDPYEQYF.